These 20 T cell receptor beta chains were sequenced from one sample in a study of T cell responses to AZD1222 COVID-19 vaccine. TCRdb's copy holds only in-frame clones and misses some; the assay was immunoSEQ multiplex PCR. Among roughly 110,000 clones, 92% were seen once, and the ten largest hold about 8.1%. The material was peripheral blood, obtained 28 days after the second AZD1222 dose. The receptors stem from an adult who received the AZD1222 COVID-19 vaccine.

The chain uses TRBV29-1 and TRBJ1-6, with 9 positions matching TRBD1. The germline gives CDR1 SQVTM, CDR2 ANQGSEA. V shed 6 bases, J shed 11 bases, and the junction held 5 bases outside the gene matches. CDR3 length equals 12 residues. CDR3 nucleotides: TGCAGCGTCGGGGGACAGGGAACACCCCTCCACTTT. Amino acid sequence: CSVGGQGTPLHF.

This chain uses TRBV3-1 (or the pseudogene TRBV3-2) with TRBJ1-3; D not resolved. CDR3 length: 16 amino acids. Looked up from germline, CDR1 is LGHDT and CDR2 is YNNKEL (reference sequence). The ends were cut back, 0 bases at V and 0 bases at J, with 9 bases in the middle. CDR3 sequence (DNA): TGTGCCAGCAGCCAAGATAGGCCTTTCTCTGGAAACACCATATATTTT. Its protein product is CASSQDRPFSGNTIYF.

The V and J genes are TRBV5-6 and TRBJ1-6; TRBD1 matches at 10 bases. V lost 4 bases to trimming and J lost 7 bases; unmatched junction nucleotides: 5. The CDR3 has 15 amino acids. The germline gives CDR1 SGHDT, CDR2 YYEEEE. The CDR3 sequence: CASSPGQGTNSPLHF. In DNA form, the CDR3 reads TGTGCCAGCAGCCCGGGACAGGGGACGAATTCACCCCTCCACTTT.

The chain is built from TRBV6-5 and TRBJ1-4, with D tentatively TRBD1 (6 bases). Per the germline V gene, CDR1 is MNHEY and CDR2 is SVGAGI. V lost 6 bases to trimming and J lost 7 bases, with 15 bases between them. The CDR3 consists of 14 residues. The CDR3 DNA reads as TGTGCCAGCAGATGGCGGGACACCAGTGAAAAACTGTTTTTT. Protein: CASRWRDTSEKLFF.

The V gene is TRBV7-3, the J gene TRBJ2-1; 12 bases agree with TRBD1. Germline trimming cut 2 bases from V and 6 bases from J; bases unmatched to any gene: 2. Germline CDR1 and CDR2: SGHTA and FQGTGA. This CDR3 spans 15 amino acids. CDR3 protein: CASSLGTGGPNEQFF. As DNA, the CDR3 is TGTGCCAGCAGCTTAGGGACAGGGGGCCCCAATGAGCAGTTCTTC.

The chain couples TRBV27 to TRBJ2-2; D unclear. V was trimmed by 4 bases and J by 8 bases, leaving 14 bases between them. Germline V lookup: CDR1 MNHEY, CDR2 SMNVEV (reference sequence). The CDR3 is 14 amino acids. In DNA form, the CDR3 reads TGTGCCAGCAGTTCCCGCCTAAAAACAGGGGAGCTGTTTTTT. Translating it yields CASSSRLKTGELFF.

The V call is TRBV27, the J call TRBJ1-3; 8 bases agree with TRBD1. V lost 2 bases, J lost 4 bases, and 10 bases stayed unmatched. The CDR3 runs 17 residues. Per germline, CDR1 MNHEY and CDR2 SMNVEV (reference sequence). This CDR3 is CASSLGTGPLGGNTIYF. Here the CDR3 DNA reads TGTGCCAGCAGTTTAGGGACAGGTCCGTTAGGCGGAAACACCATATATTTT.

The chain employs TRBV28 and TRBJ2-7; tentatively, D is TRBD1 (5 bases). The CDR3 covers 14 residues. CDR1 is MDHEN, CDR2 SYDVKM, per germline. Trimming pared 5 bases from V and 0 bases from J, leaving 11 bases between. The CDR3 region is CASSASTVSYEQYF. For the CDR3, the DNA is TGTGCCAGCAGTGCCTCGACAGTCTCCTACGAGCAGTACTTC.

The chain carries TRBV7-6 and TRBJ1-2; D remains ambiguous. This CDR3 spans 14 amino acids. Germline lookup yields CDR1 SGHVS and CDR2 FNYEAQ. Trimming left V 5 bases short and J 1 base short, with 11 bases between. Here the CDR3 reads CASSPDGSNYGYTF. In nucleotides, the CDR3 is TGTGCCAGCAGCCCCGACGGGAGTAACTATGGCTACACCTTC.

This chain uses TRBV29-1 with TRBJ1-4; perhaps TRBD1 as D (5 bases). Trimming removed 6 bases from V and 7 bases from J, with 15 bases in between. The germline V gene has CDR1 SQVTM and CDR2 ANQGSEA. The CDR3 has 13 residues. The CDR3: CSVGAFRGEKLFF. Written as DNA, the CDR3 is TGCAGCGTAGGGGCCTTTAGGGGTGAAAAACTGTTTTTT.

This sequence joins TRBV5-1 and TRBJ2-1; D uncertain. Trimming cost V 1 base and J 9 bases, with 8 bases left between them. CDR3 length equals 12 residues. Per germline, CDR1 SGHRS and CDR2 YFSETQ. The CDR3 region is CASSLTLGEQFF. The CDR3 bases are TGCGCCAGCAGCTTGACCCTTGGTGAGCAGTTCTTC.

The chain recombines TRBV12-5 with TRBJ1-2; D ambiguous. V lost 2 bases and J 4 bases, leaving 17 bases between the germline ends. CDR1 LGHNT and CDR2 FRNRAP come from the germline V gene. This CDR3 region has 16 residues. CDR3 nucleotide sequence: TGTGCTAGTGGTTTGCGGCAGGACGACTCCGTCTATGGCTACACCTTC. Protein: CASGLRQDDSVYGYTF.

The gene calls are TRBV7-2 and TRBJ1-5; weak D call: TRBD1 (6 bases). V dropped 4 bases and J dropped 2 bases, with 9 bases sitting between them. CDR1 is SGHTA, CDR2 FQGNSA, per germline. CDR3 length: 14 amino acids. The CDR3 bases are TGTGCCAGCAGCTCAAGGACAGGCAATCAGCCCCAGCATTTT. Protein product: CASSSRTGNQPQHF.

This chain connects TRBV21-1 to TRBJ1-1; the table calls TRBD1, which could not be checked here. TRBV21-1 is recorded as a pseudogene. This CDR3 is 16 amino acids long. The CDR3 nucleotides read TGTGCCAGCAGCGAAAGACAGGGGTTGGGGTTCACTGAAGCTTTCTTT. Translating gives CASSERQGLGFTEAFF.

This chain uses TRBV6-1 with TRBJ2-7; possibly TRBD2 for D (6 bases). Germline loops: CDR1 MNHNS, CDR2 SASEGT. CDR3 length: 16 amino acids. Trimming stripped 0 bases from V and 0 bases from J, with 12 bases between. The CDR3 nucleotides read TGTGCCAGCAGTGAAGCGACCGGGACTCTCTCCTACGAGCAGTACTTC. Residues: CASSEATGTLSYEQYF.

This clone is a singleton in its sample. This chain joins TRBV5-1 and TRBJ2-1, with 7 bases identical to TRBD1. This CDR3 is built from 13 residues. The germline V gene encodes CDR1 SGHRS and CDR2 YFSETQ. V was pared by 7 bases and J by 5 bases, with 6 bases of the junction left unmatched. The CDR3 protein is CASRPTGDNEQFF. The CDR3 region has the DNA TGCGCCAGCCGCCCCACAGGGGACAATGAGCAGTTCTTC.

This chain connects TRBV5-1 to TRBJ1-4; no definite D call. The length of the CDR3 is 14 residues. Germline CDR1 SGHRS, CDR2 YFSETQ. V lost 7 bases and J lost 2, with 12 bases in between. The CDR3 coding sequence is TGCGCCAGCGCGATGGGAGGCACTAATGAAAAACTGTTTTTT. This gives the protein CASAMGGTNEKLFF.

The chain joins TRBV21-1 to TRBJ2-7; TRBD1, the table's D call, was not compared with the DNA. TRBV21-1 is noted as a pseudogene. This CDR3 comprises 14 residues. Written as DNA, the CDR3 is TGTGCCAGCAACCTGAGGGACAGAACCTACGAGCAGTACTTC. It yields the protein CASNLRDRTYEQYF.

For the CDR3, the DNA is TGTGCCAGCAGCTTCCACCAGGGGGAAGATACGCAGTATTTT. Translating it yields CASSFHQGEDTQYF. J is TRBJ2-3 and V is TRBV11-1; 7 bases line up with TRBD1. This CDR3 is 14 amino acids long. Germline V gene sequence: CDR1 SGHAT, CDR2 FQDESV (reference sequence). The V gene end was trimmed by 3 bases and the J gene end by 5 bases; junction bases not matched to a gene: 5.

The chain links TRBV6-5 to TRBJ1-5; no clear D gene. The CDR3 totals 15 residues. V was pared by 7 bases and J by 10 bases, with 23 bases between. CDR1 MNHEY and CDR2 SVGAGI come from the germline V gene. The CDR3 here is CASTKRGEPPGPQHF. The CDR3, as DNA: TGTGCCAGCACCAAAAGAGGAGAGCCCCCAGGCCCCCAGCATTTT.